Presented here are 28 T cell receptor beta chains from one specimen sequenced in a study of post-analysis software for immune sequencing data. General study results and limits: The five TRBV segments detected at higher frequency in patients than in controls included TRBV5-6, TRBV5-1 and TRBV20-1.

Their specific antigens are unknown. TCR beta libraries were prepared from cDNA with unique molecular identifiers. TCRdb re-called the PCR reads with MiXCR, one entry per CDR3 protein. This sample has more than 500,000 distinct CDR3 sequences, with around 31% found just once. Sequenced material: blood. These receptors were collected from a girl aged 2-17 years with multiple sclerosis.

This sequence joins TRBV4-2 and TRBJ2-5; no reliable D call. CDR3 length equals 15 residues. V was shortened by 4 bases and J by 2 bases, with 14 bases between the two germline ends. CDR1 and CDR2 (germline): LGHNA, YNFKEQ. The CDR3 nucleotides read TGTGCCAGCAGCCCCGTAGAGGAGCCTCAAGAGACCCAGTACTTC. Its translation is CASSPVEEPQETQYF.

This rearrangement joins TRBV6-5 to TRBJ1-2; 9 bases map to TRBD1. The CDR3 contains 14 residues. The germline CDR1 and CDR2 sequences are MNHEY and SVGAGI. After removal of 6 bases from V and 5 bases from J, the junction contained 7 bases not matched to a gene. CDR3 sequence: CASRNRGREYGYTF. As DNA, the CDR3 is TGTGCCAGCAGGAACAGGGGGCGGGAGTATGGCTACACCTTC.

This clonotype was seen ten or more times. The chain is built from TRBV20-1 and TRBJ2-3; 9 nucleotides align to TRBD2. Germline values: CDR1 DFQATT, CDR2 SNEGSKA (reference sequence). The CDR3 runs 14 residues. With 1 base clipped from V and 7 bases from J, the junction kept 6 bases outside the gene matches. As DNA, the CDR3 is TGCAGTGCTAGAGCGGCGGGGGGGGCTAATACGCAGTATTTT. This sequence encodes CSARAAGGANTQYF.

The chain combines TRBV4-1 with TRBJ2-7, with TRBD1 as a possible D gene (5 bases). The V and J ends lost 3 bases and 0 bases respectively, with 9 bases between them. The CDR3 is 14 residues long. In germline, CDR1 is MGHRA, CDR2 YSYEKL. The CDR3 reads CASSQDIISYEQYF. CDR3 nucleotides: TGCGCCAGCAGCCAGGACATTATCTCCTACGAGCAGTACTTC.

This chain uses TRBV20-1 with TRBJ2-7, with D perhaps given as TRBD1 or TRBD2 (5 bases each). CDR1 is DFQATT and CDR2 is SNEGSKA in the germline V gene (reference sequence). V dropped 1 base and J dropped 1 base, with 11 bases sitting between them. The length of the CDR3 is 14 residues. The CDR3 sequence is CSARGRDGSYEQYF. CDR3 sequence (DNA): TGCAGTGCTAGAGGTCGGGACGGTTCCTACGAGCAGTACTTC.

This clonotype turned up a few times. V and J are TRBV2 and TRBJ1-1; D gene ambiguous. Trimming took 6 bases from V and 7 from J, leaving 12 bases between them. Germline values: CDR1 SNHLY, CDR2 FYNNEI. This CDR3 is 12 amino acids long. In DNA, the CDR3 is TGTGCCAGCAGACCCGACCTCGGTGAAGCTTTCTTT. This sequence encodes CASRPDLGEAFF. The full variable domain, in which reference TRBV2 and TRBJ1-1 provide the parts outside the CDR3, is EPEVTQTPSHQVTQMGQEVILRCVPISNHLYFYWYRQILGQKVEFLVSFYNNEISEKSEIFDDQFSVERPDGSNFTLKIRSTKLEDSAMYFCASRPDLGEAFFGQGTRLTVV.

This clonotype has only a few counts. The chain employs TRBV5-6 and TRBJ1-2, with 10 bases identical to TRBD1. The CDR3 loop spans 16 amino acids. Germline-derived CDR1 and CDR2 are SGHDT and YYEEEE. The V and J ends lost 0 bases and 6 bases, in that order; junction bases with no gene match: 8. The CDR3 bases are TGTGCCAGCAGCTTGGGACAGGGGGCCCCACCTCATGGCTACACCTTC. This gives the protein CASSLGQGAPPHGYTF.

The V call is TRBV12-3 or TRBV12-4, the J call TRBJ1-2; D gene ambiguous. This CDR3 has 12 amino acids. V was trimmed by 3 bases and J by 5 bases, leaving 7 bases between them. The CDR3 DNA follows: TGTGCCAGCAGTTTGCGCCTTTATGGCTACACCTTC. Amino acid sequence: CASSLRLYGYTF.

This clonotype was found many times. V and J are TRBV5-1 and TRBJ2-7, with D unclear. Germline V gives CDR1 SGHRS, CDR2 YFSETQ. Trimming left V 0 bases short and J 7 bases short, with 5 bases between. This CDR3 has 11 residues. The CDR3 sequence is CASSLAEEQYF. The CDR3 region has the DNA TGCGCCAGCAGCTTGGCCGAAGAGCAGTACTTC.

The chain recombines TRBV12-3 or TRBV12-4 with TRBJ1-5; D possibly corresponds to TRBD1 (5 bases). The CDR3 length is 12 residues. With 6 bases removed from V and 6 bases from J, the gap between germline ends came to 9 bases. Here the CDR3 DNA reads TGTGCCAGCAGGTCCGGGGGTCAGCCCCAGCATTTT. Its protein product is CASRSGGQPQHF.

This clonotype was seen many times. V usage is TRBV10-3 and J usage is TRBJ2-3; D tentatively fits TRBD1 or TRBD2 (6 bases each). Germline V lookup: CDR1 ENHRY, CDR2 SYGVKD. The V and J ends lost 2 bases and 4 bases respectively, with 10 bases between them. CDR3 length: 14 amino acids. CDR3 in amino acids: CAISEGGRPDTQYF. In DNA, the CDR3 is TGTGCCATCAGTGAGGGGGGGCGTCCAGATACGCAGTATTTT.

This clonotype was counted between two and nine times. For the CDR3, the DNA is TGCGCCAGCAGCGCAATTAGCGGGGGACCCTCTGGGGCCAACGTCCTGACTTTC. Residues: CASSAISGGPSGANVLTF. J is TRBJ2-6 and V is TRBV5-1; 9 positions agree with TRBD2. V shed 4 bases and J 0 bases; nucleotides not matched to a gene: 8. Germline V gene data show CDR1 as SGHRS and CDR2 as YFSETQ. The CDR3 is made up of 18 amino acids.

The chain employs TRBV28 and TRBJ2-1; TRBD2 aligns across 7 bases. Germline V CDR1 and CDR2: MDHEN, SYDVKM. The CDR3 has 15 amino acids. Unmatched junction bases numbered 9, after V lost 6 bases and J lost 4 bases. Here the CDR3 reads CASSTGGAGYNEQFF. CDR3 in DNA: TGTGCCAGCAGCACGGGGGGTGCTGGGTACAATGAGCAGTTCTTC.

The V and J genes are TRBV5-1 and TRBJ1-1, with 11 bases matching TRBD1. The germline CDR1 and CDR2 sequences are SGHRS and YFSETQ. J gave up 4 bases and V 4 bases, and 3 bases lay outside the gene matches. This CDR3 spans 14 amino acids. CDR3 bases: TGCGCCAGCAGCGACGGGACAGGGGGCACTGAAGCTTTCTTT. Residues: CASSDGTGGTEAFF.

This chain links TRBV18 with TRBJ1-2; possible D gene TRBD1, 6 bases. V gave up 6 bases and J gave up 4 bases, with 18 bases separating them. Germline V gene lookup returns CDR1 KGHSH and CDR2 LQKENI. The CDR3 loop spans 15 amino acids. The CDR3 loop reads CASSPISQGTYGYTF. In nucleotides, the CDR3 is TGTGCCAGCTCGCCGATAAGTCAGGGGACCTATGGCTACACCTTC. The variable domain in full, with the rest retrieved from reference TRBV18 and TRBJ1-2, is NAGVMQNPRHLVRRRGQEARLRCSPMKGHSHVYWYRQLPEEGLKFMVYLQKENIIDESGMPKERFSAEFPKEGPSILRIQQVVRGDSAAYFCASSPISQGTYGYTFGSGTRLTVV.

CDR3 nucleotide sequence: TGTGCCAGCTCACTACAAGGGGGGAACTATGGCTACACCTTC. It is translated as CASSLQGGNYGYTF. The chain links TRBV18 to TRBJ1-2; D is perhaps TRBD1 (6 bases). V was cut by 4 bases and J by 2 bases, with 11 bases left in between. The CDR3 is made up of 14 amino acids. The germline gives CDR1 KGHSH, CDR2 LQKENI. Using reference TRBV18 and TRBJ1-2 for the parts outside the CDR3, the full variable domain is NAGVMQNPRHLVRRRGQEARLRCSPMKGHSHVYWYRQLPEEGLKFMVYLQKENIIDESGMPKERFSAEFPKEGPSILRIQQVVRGDSAAYFCASSLQGGNYGYTFGSGTRLTVV.

There are a few counts of this clonotype. This rearrangement joins TRBV6-5 to TRBJ2-7; 8 positions agree with TRBD1. CDR3 size: 13 residues. V was clipped by 7 bases and J by 6 bases; unmatched bases: 8. Germline V lookup: CDR1 MNHEY, CDR2 SVGAGI. The CDR3, as DNA: TGTGCCAGCACTCGGACAGGGTCGTTCGAGCAGTACTTC. This codes for CASTRTGSFEQYF.

This clonotype was picked up a small number of times. The V and J genes are TRBV9 and TRBJ2-6; TRBD1 aligns across 8 bases. Losses at the gene ends were 2 bases for V and 0 bases for J; bases not matched to a gene: 10. CDR1 and CDR2 (germline): SGDLS, YYNGEE. The CDR3 loop spans 19 amino acids. In DNA form, the CDR3 reads TGTGCCAGCAGCGTCCCCCGGGGGACAGGAACCTCTGGGGCCAACGTCCTGACTTTC. Translated, it gives CASSVPRGTGTSGANVLTF.

This clonotype was counted only a few times. The chain combines TRBV12-3 or TRBV12-4 with TRBJ1-4; D is ambiguous. CDR3 length: 10 amino acids. Trimming shortened V by 7 bases and J by 12 bases, and 9 bases separated the two germline ends. In DNA form, the CDR3 reads TGTGCCAGCACCACCCCACAACTGTTTTTT. Translation gives CASTTPQLFF.

Details on this clonotype: One end of the junction does not line up with germline, which may come from a read error. The V and J genes are TRBV7-6 and TRBJ1-5; possible D gene TRBD1, 5 bases. CDR1 and CDR2 from the germline V gene are SGHVS and FNYEAQ. CDR3 length: 16 residues. CDR3 amino acids: CASSLGTPYSNQPLHF. The CDR3 DNA reads TGTGCCAGCAGCTTAGGGACACCCTATAGCAATCAGCCCCTGCATTTT.

This clonotype was observed a single time. An end of the junction does not agree with germline; a read error may underlie this. The rearrangement joins TRBV20-1 to TRBJ1-1, with D tentatively TRBD1 (5 bases). CDR1 DFQATT and CDR2 SNEGSKA come from the germline V gene (reference sequence). The CDR3 has 14 amino acids. The DNA for the CDR3 is TGCGGTGCTAGACGGGGGATGCAGAACACTGAAGCTTTCTTT. The encoded protein is CGARRGMQNTEAFF.

In its sample, this clonotype was seen once. A much larger clone lies a single base off, so this may be a read error. The chain uses TRBV28 and TRBJ2-6; 12 nucleotides align to TRBD1. The CDR3 is 16 residues long. Germline lookup yields CDR1 MDHEN and CDR2 SYDVKM. Here the CDR3 reads CASSRDRGPGVNVLTF. CDR3 DNA: TGTGCCAGCAGTAGGGACAGGGGGCCTGGGGTCAACGTCCTGACTTTC.

The chain employs TRBV7-8 and TRBJ1-6; 8 nucleotides match TRBD1. J lost 7 bases, V lost 4 bases, and 6 bases had no gene match. This CDR3 has 15 residues. In germline, CDR1 is SGHVS, CDR2 FQNEAQ. CDR3 in DNA: TGTGCCAGCAGCTGGTGGACAGGGAGAAATTCACCCCTCCACTTT. It is translated as CASSWWTGRNSPLHF.

This chain connects TRBV20-1 to TRBJ1-2; D is undetermined. Germline-derived CDR1 and CDR2 are DFQATT and SNEGSKA (reference sequence). V was cut by 0 bases and J by 5 bases, with 19 bases left in between. This CDR3 region has 16 residues. Here the CDR3 reads CSAREGRRGPPYGYTF. As DNA, the CDR3 is TGCAGTGCTAGAGAAGGTCGGAGAGGGCCTCCGTATGGCTACACCTTC.

The chain couples TRBV7-9 to TRBJ2-7; TRBD1 matches 8 bases. Losses at the gene ends were 2 bases for V and 3 bases for J; bases not matched to a gene: 9. Germline V lookup: CDR1 SEHNR, CDR2 FQNEAQ (reference sequence). This CDR3 is 16 amino acids long. CDR3 in amino acids: CASSLSGDRSGYEQYF. The CDR3 coding sequence is TGTGCCAGCAGCTTATCCGGGGACAGGTCCGGCTACGAGCAGTACTTC.

This clonotype was detected a few times. The chain employs TRBV15 and TRBJ2-2; 7 nucleotides align to TRBD1. The CDR3 contains 15 residues. Germline V gene lookup returns CDR1 LNHNV and CDR2 YYDKDF (reference sequence). After removal of 1 base from V and 4 bases from J, the junction contained 3 bases not matched to a gene. CDR3 nucleotides: TGTGCCACCAGCAGAGGGACAGGCCGCACCGGGGAGCTGTTTTTT. This encodes CATSRGTGRTGELFF.

In this sample, this clonotype turned up a few times. This chain connects TRBV7-9 to TRBJ2-5; weak D call: TRBD1 (6 bases). The tail of the sequence fits TRBJ2-7 better, so the J call may be wrong. The CDR3 totals 17 residues. Germline V gives CDR1 SEHNR, CDR2 FQNEAQ (reference sequence). The chain's CDR3 is CASSLPTTGTFTYEQYF. In DNA form, the CDR3 reads TGTGCCAGCAGCTTACCCACCACCGGGACATTCACCTACGAGCAGTACTTC.

A few counts support this clonotype. Its ends do not fully match the called genes, so a read error is possible. This chain links TRBV12-3 or TRBV12-4 with TRBJ1-6, with 8 bases that match TRBD1. The CDR3 extends over 12 amino acids. The CDR3 DNA follows: TGTGCCAGCAGGCAGGGGGCGCGTCCCCCCCACTTT. Its protein is CASRQGARPPHF.